These T cell receptor beta chains were read from a single sample in a study of cytomegalovirus exposure and HLA in healthy donors. Data came from immunoSEQ multiplex PCR; TCRdb stores just in-frame clones and leaves some out. The table records 100,000 to 150,000 clones, roughly 80% of them present only once. Material for sequencing was PBMCs. The receptor source for this set is a man aged 30-40 years in good health and CMV-seropositive. Each CDR3 is given with its conserved first and last residue. Fields, in order: J gene, D gene, clone size, V gene, CDR3 protein, CDR3 DNA. D genes are given only for firm matches. Some rows mark clone size as missing; the rest say once, few, many or name a class of expanded clone.

TRBJ1-1	-	-	TRBV7-9	CASSPESGRAFF	TGTGCCAGCAGCCCGGAGTCTGGCAGAGCTTTCTTT
TRBJ2-1	-	-	TRBV9	CASSFHPLAGGDEQFF	TGTGCCAGCAGCTTCCACCCCCTTGCCGGCGGGGATGAGCAGTTCTTC
TRBJ1-2	-	-	TRBV10-1	CASSTGTHDGYTF	TGCGCCAGCAGTACCGGGACACACGATGGCTACACCTTC
TRBJ1-5	-	-	TRBV7-8	CASSQGGLNQPQHF	TGTGCCAGCAGCCAAGGTGGGCTCAATCAGCCCCAGCATTTT
TRBJ2-7	TRBD2	-	TRBV7-6	CASSSLAGQAYEQYF	TGTGCCAGCAGCTCGTTAGCGGGGCAGGCTTACGAGCAGTACTTC
TRBJ2-1	-	-	TRBV5-6	CASSLRGAPYNEQFF	TGTGCCAGCAGCTTGCGGGGGGCTCCTTACAATGAGCAGTTCTTC
TRBJ2-7	-	-	TRBV6-5	CASSPPEGPFKEQYF	TGTGCCAGCAGCCCTCCGGAGGGGCCCTTTAAGGAGCAGTACTTC
TRBJ2-7	-	-	TRBV5-1	CASRLPQVSEQYF	TGCGCCAGCAGATTACCACAGGTTAGCGAGCAGTACTTC
TRBJ1-6	-	-	TRBV7-2	CASSLGTEGNSPLHF	TGTGCCAGCAGCTTAGGGACAGAGGGGAATTCACCCCTCCACTTT
TRBJ1-5	TRBD1	-	TRBV27	CASSRDRGFNQPQHF	TGTGCCAGCAGCAGGGACAGGGGCTTTAATCAGCCCCAGCATTTT
TRBJ1-3	-	-	TRBV6-5	CASSPSGNTIYF	TGTGCCAGCAGTCCTTCTGGAAACACCATATATTTT
TRBJ1-1	TRBD1	-	TRBV2	CASRTTGSGTEAFF	TGTGCCAGCAGGACGACAGGGTCGGGAACTGAAGCTTTCTTT
TRBJ2-3	TRBD2	-	TRBV2	CASGGLAGYTDTQYF	TGTGCCAGCGGAGGACTAGCGGGGTACACAGATACGCAGTATTTT
TRBJ2-7	TRBD1	-	TRBV7-6	CASSLRDRAPLEQYF	TGTGCCAGCAGCCTCCGGGACAGGGCCCCACTCGAGCAGTACTTC
TRBJ1-1	-	-	TRBV28	CASSPGTEAFF	TGTGCCAGCAGCCCTGGGACAGAAGCTTTCTTT
TRBJ1-5	-	-	TRBV6-1	CASSEAGGDQPQHF	TGTGCCAGCAGTGAAGCGGGGGGGGATCAGCCCCAGCATTTT
TRBJ2-7	TRBD2	few	TRBV7-6	CASSPGTSGAYEQYF	TGTGCCAGCAGCCCCGGGACTAGCGGGGCCTACGAGCAGTACTTC
TRBJ2-5	-	-	TRBV2	CASSDLGHLTETQYF	TGTGCCAGCAGTGACTTGGGACATCTAACGGAGACCCAGTACTTC
TRBJ1-6	-	-	TRBV5-1	CASSLDEASYNSPLHF	TGCGCCAGCAGCTTGGACGAGGCCAGCTATAATTCACCCCTCCACTTT
TRBJ1-2	TRBD1	-	TRBV27	CASSAGGAPHGYTF	TGTGCCAGCAGTGCAGGGGGCGCTCCCCATGGCTACACCTTC
TRBJ2-7	TRBD1	-	TRBV19	CASSSKRTGVYEQYF	TGTGCCAGTAGTTCTAAAAGGACAGGGGTTTACGAGCAGTACTTC
TRBJ1-2	-	-	TRBV6-1	CASSIATGANYGYTF	TGTGCCAGCAGCATAGCGACGGGGGCTAACTATGGCTACACCTTC
TRBJ2-5	TRBD1	-	TRBV5-6	CASSQTGGETQYF	TGTGCCAGCAGCCAGACAGGGGGGGAGACCCAGTACTTC
TRBJ1-5	-	-	TRBV7-8	CASSPRTGVAPQHF	TGTGCCAGCAGCCCTCGGACGGGGGTAGCGCCCCAGCATTTT
TRBJ2-7	-	-	TRBV6-6	CASSYIYSSYEQYF	TGTGCCAGCAGTTACATATACTCCTCCTACGAGCAGTACTTC
TRBJ1-5	TRBD1	-	TRBV5-6	CASSSRDSYSNQPRHF	TGTGCCAGCAGCTCCAGGGACAGTTATAGCAATCAGCCCCGGCATTTT
TRBJ2-2	-	-	TRBV5-1	CASSPEGVNTGELFF	TGCGCCAGCAGCCCGGAGGGAGTAAACACCGGGGAGCTGTTTTTT
TRBJ2-7	-	-	TRBV19	CASSPQGLDEQYF	TGTGCCAGTAGCCCCCAGGGGCTCGACGAGCAGTACTTC
TRBJ1-1	-	-	TRBV5-1	CASSSRTNTEAFF	TGCGCCAGCAGCTCGCGCACCAACACTGAAGCTTTCTTT
TRBJ1-5	-	-	TRBV12-5	CASGWGPGSNQPQHF	TGTGCTAGTGGCTGGGGCCCAGGAAGCAATCAGCCCCAGCATTTT
TRBJ1-1	TRBD1	few	TRBV7-6	CASSLGQGNTEAFF	TGTGCCAGCAGCCTTGGACAGGGCAACACTGAAGCTTTCTTT
TRBJ2-3	-	-	TRBV5-1	CASSFGGVGTDTQYF	TGCGCCAGCAGCTTCGGCGGGGTGGGCACAGATACGCAGTATTTT
TRBJ1-1	-	-	TRBV9	CASSGLPIENTEAFF	TGTGCCAGCAGCGGGTTACCGATAGAGAACACTGAAGCTTTCTTT
TRBJ2-6	-	-	TRBV27	CASSPRTLSGANVLTF	TGTGCCAGCAGTCCCAGAACCCTGTCTGGGGCCAACGTCCTGACTTTC
TRBJ2-2	TRBD1	-	TRBV11-3	CASSPTGTVTGELFF	TGTGCCAGCAGCCCCACCGGGACAGTCACCGGGGAGCTGTTTTTT
TRBJ1-2	TRBD1	few	TRBV5-4	CASSSDRGTDGYTF	TGTGCCAGCAGCTCTGACAGGGGGACGGATGGCTACACCTTC
TRBJ1-2	-	-	TRBV19	CASSIAAVNYGYTF	TGTGCCAGTAGTATCGCGGCAGTCAACTATGGCTACACCTTC
TRBJ2-1	TRBD2	-	TRBV10-3	CAVCSGAHNEQFF	TGTGCCGTTTGTAGCGGGGCCCACAATGAGCAGTTCTTC
TRBJ1-6	TRBD1	-	TRBV6-5	CASSWDTGVNSPLHF	TGTGCCAGCAGTTGGGATACAGGGGTTAATTCACCCCTCCACTTT
TRBJ2-4	-	-	TRBV6-1	CASSIQGPQGIQYF	TGTGCCAGCAGTATACAGGGTCCCCAAGGCATTCAGTACTTC
TRBJ1-2	-	-	TRBV6-1	CASSEGSEGMDGYTF	TGTGCCAGCAGTGAAGGGTCGGAGGGGATGGATGGCTACACCTTC
TRBJ2-3	TRBD1	-	TRBV29-1	CSVSLDRAFTDTQYF	TGCAGCGTCTCCCTGGACAGGGCTTTCACAGATACGCAGTATTTT
TRBJ1-4	-	-	TRBV29-1	CSVEGPATEKLFF	TGCAGCGTTGAGGGGCCAGCCACTGAAAAACTGTTTTTT
TRBJ2-5	TRBD2	-	TRBV29-1	CSVASGGEFQETQYF	TGCAGCGTGGCAAGCGGGGGCGAGTTTCAAGAGACCCAGTACTTC
TRBJ2-1	TRBD2	few	TRBV7-2	CASSSHGGNYNEQFF	TGTGCCAGCAGCTCCCACGGGGGGAACTACAATGAGCAGTTCTTC
TRBJ2-1	-	-	TRBV6-5	CASTPAETALNEQFF	TGTGCCAGCACCCCTGCTGAGACAGCCCTCAATGAGCAGTTCTTC
TRBJ2-7	-	-	TRBV19	CASSGYYGEQYF	TGTGCCAGTAGTGGCTACTACGGCGAGCAGTACTTC
TRBJ1-6	-	-	TRBV2	CASSVTDPAGSPLHF	TGTGCCAGCAGTGTGACCGATCCTGCGGGTTCACCCCTCCACTTT
TRBJ1-1	-	-	TRBV7-6	CASSLAFDYTTEAFF	TGTGCCAGCAGCTTAGCATTTGACTATACCACTGAAGCTTTCTTT
TRBJ1-3	-	-	TRBV6-1	CASSASPGEAGNTIYF	TGTGCCAGCAGTGCATCCCCGGGAGAAGCAGGAAACACCATATATTTT
TRBJ2-2	TRBD1	-	TRBV6-1	CASIPTGVGELFF	TGTGCCAGCATCCCCACAGGGGTCGGGGAGCTGTTTTTT
TRBJ1-5	-	-	TRBV4-2	CASSQELRQPQHF	TGTGCCAGCAGCCAAGAACTTCGGCAGCCCCAGCATTTT
TRBJ2-7	-	-	TRBV6-1	CASSERGSYEQYF	TGTGCCAGCAGTGAACGGGGGTCCTACGAGCAGTACTTC
TRBJ2-1	TRBD2	-	TRBV7-9	CASTLGGLAGDEQFF	TGTGCCAGCACCCTTGGGGGACTAGCTGGGGATGAGCAGTTCTTC